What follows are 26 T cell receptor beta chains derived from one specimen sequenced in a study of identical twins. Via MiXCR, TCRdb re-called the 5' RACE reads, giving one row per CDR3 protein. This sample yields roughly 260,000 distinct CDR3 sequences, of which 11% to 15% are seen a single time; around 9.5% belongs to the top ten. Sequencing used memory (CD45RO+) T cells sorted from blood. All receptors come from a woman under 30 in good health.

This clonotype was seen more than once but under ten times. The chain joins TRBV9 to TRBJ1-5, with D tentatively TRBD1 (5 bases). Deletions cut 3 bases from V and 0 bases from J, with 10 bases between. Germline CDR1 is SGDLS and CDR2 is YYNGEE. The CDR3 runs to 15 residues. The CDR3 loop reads CASSGGTDSNQPQHF. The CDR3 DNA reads TGTGCCAGCAGCGGAGGGACTGATAGCAATCAGCCCCAGCATTTT.

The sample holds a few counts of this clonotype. This chain's CDR3 is CASKGSSPSSYNEQFF. The CDR3 coding sequence is TGTGCCAGCAAGGGTTCGTCACCTAGCTCCTACAATGAGCAGTTCTTC. The V and J genes are TRBV6-1 and TRBJ2-1, with no clear D. Germline loops: CDR1 MNHNS, CDR2 SASEGT. The CDR3 spans 16 residues. V lost 7 bases and J 0 bases, leaving 16 bases between the germline ends.

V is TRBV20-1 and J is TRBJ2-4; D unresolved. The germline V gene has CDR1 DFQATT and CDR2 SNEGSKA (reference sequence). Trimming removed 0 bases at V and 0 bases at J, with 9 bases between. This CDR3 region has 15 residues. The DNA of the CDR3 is TGCAGTGCTAGAGAGAAGGGATTAGCCAAAAACATTCAGTACTTC. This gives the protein CSAREKGLAKNIQYF.

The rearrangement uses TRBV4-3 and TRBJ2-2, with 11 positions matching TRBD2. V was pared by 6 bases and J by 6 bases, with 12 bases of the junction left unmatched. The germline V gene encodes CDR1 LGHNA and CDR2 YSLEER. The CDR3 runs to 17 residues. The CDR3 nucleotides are TGCGCCAGCAGTCAGTCAACTAGCGGGAGTGGGGCCGGGGAGCTGTTTTTT. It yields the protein CASSQSTSGSGAGELFF.

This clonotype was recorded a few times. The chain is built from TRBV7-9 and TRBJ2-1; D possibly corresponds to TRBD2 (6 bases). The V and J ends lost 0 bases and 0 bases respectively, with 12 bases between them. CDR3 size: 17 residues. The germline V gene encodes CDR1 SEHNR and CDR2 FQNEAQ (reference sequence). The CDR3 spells CASSLALAGSSYNEQFF. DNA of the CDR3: TGTGCCAGCAGCTTAGCGCTGGCGGGAAGCTCCTACAATGAGCAGTTCTTC.

The CDR3 DNA is TGTGCCAGCAGCTTTGGCGGGGGCGGCGGCTCCTACGAGCAGTACTTC. It yields the protein CASSFGGGGGSYEQYF. The chain is built from TRBV5-6 and TRBJ2-7, with a weak D call TRBD2 (7 bases). Trimming pared 2 bases from V and 0 bases from J, leaving 15 bases between. The CDR3 has 16 residues. Germline loops: CDR1 SGHDT, CDR2 YYEEEE. Full variable domain (missing parts from reference TRBV5-6 and TRBJ2-7): DAGVTQSPTHLIKTRGQQVTLRCSPKSGHDTVSWYQQALGQGPQFIFQYYEEEERQRGNFPDRFSGHQFPNYSSELNVNALLLGDSALYLCASSFGGGGGSYEQYFGPGTRLTVT.

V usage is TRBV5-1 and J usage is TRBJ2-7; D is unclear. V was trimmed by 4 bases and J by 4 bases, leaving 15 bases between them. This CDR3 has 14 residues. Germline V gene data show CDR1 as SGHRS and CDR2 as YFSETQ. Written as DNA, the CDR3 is TGCGCCAGCAGCCTCCTTCAGCTAGGTTACGAGCAGTACTTC. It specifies CASSLLQLGYEQYF. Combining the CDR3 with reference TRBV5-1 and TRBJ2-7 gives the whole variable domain KAGVTQTPRYLIKTRGQQVTLSCSPISGHRSVSWYQQTPGQGLQFLFEYFSETQRNKGNFPGRFSGRQFSNSRSEMNVSTLELGDSALYLCASSLLQLGYEQYFGPGTRLTVT.

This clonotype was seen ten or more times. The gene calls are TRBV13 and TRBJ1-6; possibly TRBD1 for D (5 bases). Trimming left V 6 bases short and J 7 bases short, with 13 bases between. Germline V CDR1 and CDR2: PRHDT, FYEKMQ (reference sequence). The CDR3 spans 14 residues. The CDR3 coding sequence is TGTGCCAGCAGGCGCCGGGACGGAAATTCACCCCTCCACTTT. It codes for CASRRRDGNSPLHF.

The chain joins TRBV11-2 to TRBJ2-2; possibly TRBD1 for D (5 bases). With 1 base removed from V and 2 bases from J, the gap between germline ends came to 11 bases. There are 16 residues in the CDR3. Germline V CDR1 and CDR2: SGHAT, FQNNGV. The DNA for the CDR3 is TGTGCCAGCAGCTTAGGTAGGGGCGGAAACACCGGGGAGCTGTTTTTT. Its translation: CASSLGRGGNTGELFF.

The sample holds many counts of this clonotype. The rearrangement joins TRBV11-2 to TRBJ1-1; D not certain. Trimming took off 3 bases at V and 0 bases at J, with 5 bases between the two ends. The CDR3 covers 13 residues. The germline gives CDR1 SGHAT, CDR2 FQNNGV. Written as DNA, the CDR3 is TGTGCCAGCAGCTTGGGGTTGAACACTGAAGCTTTCTTT. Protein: CASSLGLNTEAFF.

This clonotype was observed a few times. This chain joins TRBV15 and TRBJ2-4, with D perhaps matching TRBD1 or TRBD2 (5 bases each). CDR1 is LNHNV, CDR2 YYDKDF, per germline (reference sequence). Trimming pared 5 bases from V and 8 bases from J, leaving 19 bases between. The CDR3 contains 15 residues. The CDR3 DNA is TGTGCCACCAGCCGCAGGAGAGGGGCGGAGTACATTCAGTACTTC. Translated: CATSRRRGAEYIQYF.

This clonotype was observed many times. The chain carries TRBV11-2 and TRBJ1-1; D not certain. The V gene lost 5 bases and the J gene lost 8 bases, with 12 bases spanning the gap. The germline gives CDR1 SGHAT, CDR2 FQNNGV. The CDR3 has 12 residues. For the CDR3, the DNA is TGTGCCAGCAGCCCCCAGGCCCGCGAAGCTTTCTTT. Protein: CASSPQAREAFF.

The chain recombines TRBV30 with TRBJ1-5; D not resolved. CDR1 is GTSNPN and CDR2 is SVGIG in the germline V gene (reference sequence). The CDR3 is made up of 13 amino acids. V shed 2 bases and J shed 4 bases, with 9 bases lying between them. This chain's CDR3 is CAWSMLRNQPQHF. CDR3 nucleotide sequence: TGTGCCTGGAGTATGTTGCGGAATCAGCCCCAGCATTTT.

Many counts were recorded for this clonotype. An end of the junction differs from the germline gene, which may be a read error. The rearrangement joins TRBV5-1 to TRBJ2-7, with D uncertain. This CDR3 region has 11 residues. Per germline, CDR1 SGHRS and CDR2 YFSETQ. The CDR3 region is CASSLAYEQYF. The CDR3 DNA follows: TGTGCCAGCAGCTTGGCCTACGAGCAGTACTTC.

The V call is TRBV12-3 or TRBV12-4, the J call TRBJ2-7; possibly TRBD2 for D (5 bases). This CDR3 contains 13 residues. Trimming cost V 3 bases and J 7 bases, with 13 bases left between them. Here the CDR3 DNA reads TGTGCCAGCAGTTTCAGCGGAGCGCGGGAGCAGTACTTC. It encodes CASSFSGAREQYF.

The CDR3 loop is CASSRDRGSSPLHF. CDR3 bases: TGCGCCAGCAGTAGGGACAGGGGATCTTCACCCCTCCACTTT. This chain connects TRBV10-2 to TRBJ1-6; 10 bases line up with TRBD1. This CDR3 is 14 amino acids long. Trimming removed 5 bases from V and 9 bases from J; junction bases left unmatched: 4. Germline lookup yields CDR1 WSHSY and CDR2 SAAADI.

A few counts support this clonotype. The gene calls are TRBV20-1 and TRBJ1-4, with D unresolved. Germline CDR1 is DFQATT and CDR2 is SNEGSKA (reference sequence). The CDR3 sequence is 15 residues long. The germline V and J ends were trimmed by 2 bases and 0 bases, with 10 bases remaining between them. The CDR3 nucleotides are TGCAGTGCTAGACCTTACACCACAACTAATGAAAAACTGTTTTTT. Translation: CSARPYTTTNEKLFF.

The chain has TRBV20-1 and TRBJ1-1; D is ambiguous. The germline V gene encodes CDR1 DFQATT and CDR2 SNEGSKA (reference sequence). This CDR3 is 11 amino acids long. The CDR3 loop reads CIPDVLTEAFF. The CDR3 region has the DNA TGCATCCCAGACGTCTTAACTGAAGCTTTCTTT.

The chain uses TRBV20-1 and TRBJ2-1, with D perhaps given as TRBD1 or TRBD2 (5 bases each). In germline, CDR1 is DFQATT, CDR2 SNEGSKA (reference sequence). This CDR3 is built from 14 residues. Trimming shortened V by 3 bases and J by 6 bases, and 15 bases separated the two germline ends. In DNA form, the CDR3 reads TGCAGTGCTAGTGGGGGATATATCCTCAATGAGCAGTTCTTC. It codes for CSASGGYILNEQFF.

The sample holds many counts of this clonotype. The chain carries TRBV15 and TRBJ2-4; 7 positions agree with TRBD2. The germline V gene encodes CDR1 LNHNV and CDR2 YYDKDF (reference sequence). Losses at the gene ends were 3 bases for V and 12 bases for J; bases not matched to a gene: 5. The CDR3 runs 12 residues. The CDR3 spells CATSSWGGAQYF. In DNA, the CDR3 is TGTGCCACCAGCAGTTGGGGAGGGGCTCAGTACTTC. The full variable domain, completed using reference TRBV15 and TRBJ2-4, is DAMVIQNPRYQVTQFGKPVTLSCSQTLNHNVMYWYQQKSSQAPKLLFHYYDKDFNNEADTPDNFQSRRPNTSFCFLDIRSPGLGDTAMYLCATSSWGGAQYFGAGTRLSVL.

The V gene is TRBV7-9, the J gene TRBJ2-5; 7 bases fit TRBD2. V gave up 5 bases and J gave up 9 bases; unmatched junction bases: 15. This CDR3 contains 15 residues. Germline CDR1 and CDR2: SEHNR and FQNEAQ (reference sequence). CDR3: CASSLSGTWGVAQYF. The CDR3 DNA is TGTGCCAGCAGCCTAAGCGGGACCTGGGGGGTGGCCCAGTACTTC.

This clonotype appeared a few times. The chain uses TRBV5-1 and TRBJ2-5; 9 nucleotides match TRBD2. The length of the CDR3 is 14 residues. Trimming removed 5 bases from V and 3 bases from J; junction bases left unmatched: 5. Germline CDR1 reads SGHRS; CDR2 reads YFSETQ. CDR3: CASRISGSEETQYF. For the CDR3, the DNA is TGCGCCAGCAGAATTAGCGGGAGCGAAGAGACCCAGTACTTC.

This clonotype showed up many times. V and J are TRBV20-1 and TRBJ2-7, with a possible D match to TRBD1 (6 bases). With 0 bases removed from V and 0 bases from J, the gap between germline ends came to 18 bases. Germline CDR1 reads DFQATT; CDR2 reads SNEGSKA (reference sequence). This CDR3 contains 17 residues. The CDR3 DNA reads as TGCAGTGCTAGAGATCAGGGGCGGACCCGAAGCTCCTACGAGCAGTACTTC. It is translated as CSARDQGRTRSSYEQYF.

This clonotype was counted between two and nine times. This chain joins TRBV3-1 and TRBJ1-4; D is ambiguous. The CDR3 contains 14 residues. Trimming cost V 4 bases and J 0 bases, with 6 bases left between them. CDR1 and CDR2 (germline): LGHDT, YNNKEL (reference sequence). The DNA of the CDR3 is TGTGCCAGCAGCCGCCGGGCAACTAATGAAAAACTGTTTTTT. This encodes CASSRRATNEKLFF.

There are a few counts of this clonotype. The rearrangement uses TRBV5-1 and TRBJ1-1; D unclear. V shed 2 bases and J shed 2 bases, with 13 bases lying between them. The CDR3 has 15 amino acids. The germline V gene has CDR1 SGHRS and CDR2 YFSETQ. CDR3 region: CASSLNSAGNTEAFF. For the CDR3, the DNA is TGCGCCAGCAGCTTAAATTCGGCGGGAAACACTGAAGCTTTCTTT.

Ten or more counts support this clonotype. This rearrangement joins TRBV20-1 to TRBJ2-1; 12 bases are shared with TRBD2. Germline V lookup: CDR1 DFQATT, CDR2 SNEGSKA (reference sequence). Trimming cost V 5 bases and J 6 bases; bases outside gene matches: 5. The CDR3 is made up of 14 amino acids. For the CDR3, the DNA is TGCAGTGCTCTACTAGCGGGAGGTATCAATGAGCAGTTCTTC. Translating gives CSALLAGGINEQFF.